This T cell receptor beta chain emerged from a study of CD8+ T cells in alopecia areata (dated by TCRdb to 2016 to 2019). General notes on the study: Treated patients were enrolled in an open-label pilot trial of oral tofacitinib at 5 to 10 mg twice daily for moderate-to-severe alopecia areata. Tofacitinib was given for 6 to 18 months, followed by 6 months of follow-up off drug to assess delayed response and recurrence. Tofacitinib-treated patients had biopsies at baseline and at 4 and 24 weeks of treatment, with a later scalp biopsy in several patients. TCRbeta CDR3 regions were amplified by immunoSEQ multiplex PCR with 35 Vbeta forward and 13 Jbeta reverse primers. RNA was extracted with the PAXgene miRNA kit for fixed scalp, the miRNeasy kit for PBMCs, and the RNeasy kit for mouse skin. Human TCRbeta sequencing covered scalp tissue and sorted CD4+ and CD8+ peripheral blood T cells from patchy and totalis/universalis alopecia areata patients and healthy controls. High-throughput TCRbeta sequencing was used to examine T cell clonal expansion in alopecia areata in both the C3H/HeJ mouse model and human patients. Scalp clonality was compared across normal scalp (n=4), patchy alopecia areata scalp (n=8), and alopecia totalis/universalis scalp (n=8).

On this clone: What antigen it recognizes has not been identified. Per-base quality was not reported, and no clone a single base away is much larger than it.

V is clipped by 4 bases and J by 8 bases, and the sequence between their germline boundaries is 17 bases long. CDR1 and CDR2 (MNHNS, SASEGT) derive from the germline V gene. Reading from cysteine to phenylalanine, the CDR3 counts 15 amino acids. The entry retains the CDR3 DNA only, 45 bases that are in frame from base 1. Receptor libraries were prepared by the immunoSEQ multiplex PCR assay. To provide template for TCR sequencing, every sample had RNA extracted and reverse transcribed into cDNA. SuperScript III was used for first-strand cDNA synthesis, primed with a 2:1 mix of oligo-dT and random hexamers. A synthetic immune receptor repertoire was used to gauge amplification bias, and whatever bias remained was removed computationally. The authors processed their data as follows. Raw reads were preprocessed for error removal, and CDR3 was defined according to IMGT conventions as running from the conserved cysteine to phenylalanine. Clonality was computed by normalizing Shannon entropy by log2 of the number of productive unique TCRs and subtracting the result from 1. Whether scalp clones were CD4 or CD8 was inferred by matching scalp TCRbeta sequences against CD4 and CD8 repertoires sorted from blood. Not all clones reach the TCRdb copy of this immuneACCESS table, which keeps in-frame sequences only. Checked studies attribute under half of the gap to unresolved V genes and leave the rest unexplained. D and trimming were read from the DNA, whereas the V and J calls and clone size are those reported in that table. The sample table holds over 10,000 clones, of which 61% were seen once. In total, the top ten clones hold 13% to 15% of the sample.

Overall results and qualifications from the work: Compared with normal scalp, lesional scalp had higher clonality and more expanded CD8+ clones, particularly in alopecia totalis/universalis, a pattern that suggests antigenic drive. Shared TCR sequences between patients were less evident than in mice, which may be partly attributable to HLA diversity in the patient population. Scalp TCR repertoire analysis is complicated because resident alphabeta T cells in normal human skin are also sequenced, whereas mouse skin is dominated by gammadelta T cells.

Peripheral blood and lesional scalp punch biopsies were obtained from patients with alopecia areata. Scalp biopsies from humans were placed right away in PAXgene tissue containers for fixation. The chain joins TRBV6-1 to TRBJ1-4, and perhaps TRBD1 as D gene, on 5 matching bases. The receptor's source is a human donor with alopecia areata. Sequenced sample: skin. The CDR3 protein: CASSASGNAGEKLFF. The nucleotides are TGTGCCAGCAGTGCCTCAGGGAACGCGGGGGAAAAACTGTTTTTT.